This T cell receptor (beta chain) came from a study of blood T cell repertoires in COVID-19. Original analysis: Nucleated cell number was recorded as an estimate derived from reference gene primer amplification. The repertoire was sequenced with immunoSEQ multiplex PCR; TCRdb's copy has only in-frame clones and lacks some. V and J calls and clone size are those listed in that table; D and trimming were worked out from the DNA. The sample consists of approximately 99,000 clones, around 64% of them appearing once. V was shortened by 5 bases and J by 7 bases, with 21 bases between the two germline ends. The germline V gene encodes CDR1 SEHNR and CDR2 FQNEAQ (reference sequence). The CDR3 is 16 amino acids.

The sequence came from a woman aged 40 to 50 with acute or convalescent COVID-19. The genes are TRBV7-9 and TRBJ2-1; tentatively, D is TRBD2 (5 bases). Sequenced material: peripheral blood. The CDR3 DNA reads as TGTGCCAGCAGCCTGAGGACTTTACAACCATTAAATGAGCAGTTCTTC. It codes for CASSLRTLQPLNEQFF.